Shown below are 27 T cell receptor beta chains from a single sample sequenced in a study of blood T cell repertoires in COVID-19. Clones were sequenced by immunoSEQ multiplex PCR, and TCRdb holds only the in-frame ones, with some missing. The sample holds about 220,000 clones, approximately 85% seen once. Sample: peripheral blood. These receptors were collected from a man in his forties or fifties who had recovered from COVID-19.

The chain uses TRBV19 and TRBJ2-7; 7 bases align to TRBD2. V gave up 10 bases and J gave up 3 bases; unmatched junction bases: 9. CDR1 LNHDA and CDR2 SQIVND come from the germline V gene (reference sequence). CDR3 size: 13 residues. CDR3 nucleotides: TGTGCCACGGGGGGAAGGACGATCTACGAGCAGTACTTC. This encodes CATGGRTIYEQYF. Together with reference TRBV19 and TRBJ2-7, the CDR3 gives the full variable domain: DGGITQSPKYLFRKEGQNVTLSCEQNLNHDAMYWYRQDPGQGLRLIYYSQIVNDFQKGDIAEGYSVSREKKESFPLTVTSAQKNPTAFYLCATGGRTIYEQYFGPGTRLTVT.

The chain joins TRBV27 to TRBJ1-4, with no clear D. The length of the CDR3 is 18 residues. Deletions cut 6 bases from V and 8 bases from J, with 28 bases between. The germline V gene has CDR1 MNHEY and CDR2 SMNVEV (reference sequence). Written as DNA, the CDR3 is TGTGCCAGCAGGGCCGTAGGGTTCGGCGAACCGGGAGGGGAAAAACTGTTTTTT. Encoded protein: CASRAVGFGEPGGEKLFF.

The rearrangement joins TRBV7-6 to TRBJ2-5; 12 nucleotides agree with TRBD2. J gave up 5 bases and V 2 bases, and 9 bases lay outside the gene matches. CDR1 is SGHVS, CDR2 FNYEAQ, per germline. CDR3 size: 17 residues. The DNA for the CDR3 is TGTGCCAGCAGCTTAAAGCCTACTAGCGGGAGGAGTGAGACCCAGTACTTC. This codes for CASSLKPTSGRSETQYF.

The CDR3 reads CASSLALAGSYEQYF. CDR3 sequence (DNA): TGTGCCAGCAGTTTAGCACTAGCGGGGAGCTACGAGCAGTACTTC. The chain links TRBV28 to TRBJ2-7; 10 nucleotides align to TRBD2. This CDR3 region has 15 residues. The J segment lost 3 bases and the V segment lost 2 bases, leaving 4 bases of the junction unmatched. Germline lookup yields CDR1 MDHEN and CDR2 SYDVKM.

CDR3 nucleotides: TGTGCCAGCAGTTACTCGTTCCAACTTGAGACTGAAGCTTTCTTT. Translating gives CASSYSFQLETEAFF. The chain is built from TRBV6-5 and TRBJ1-1; no firm D call. Germline V gives CDR1 MNHEY, CDR2 SVGAGI. Between the trimmed V and J ends, which lost 0 bases and 5 bases, there was a span of 13 bases. CDR3 length: 15 residues.

Here the CDR3 reads CASSLKTGGGTEAFF. CDR3 bases: TGTGCCAGCAGCCTCAAAACAGGGGGCGGCACTGAAGCTTTCTTT. The rearrangement joins TRBV3-1 (or the pseudogene TRBV3-2) to TRBJ1-1, with 9 bases identical to TRBD1. Per the germline V gene, CDR1 is LGHDT and CDR2 is YNNKEL (reference sequence). V shed 4 bases and J 4 bases; nucleotides not matched to a gene: 7. CDR3 size: 15 residues.

This clone has only one observation. The chain carries TRBV3-1 (or the pseudogene TRBV3-2) and TRBJ2-4, with TRBD2 matching over 8 bases. CDR3 size: 12 residues. V lost 8 bases and J lost 9; bases outside the gene matches: 6. Germline lookup yields CDR1 LGHDT and CDR2 YNNKEL (reference sequence). CDR3 region: CASCQRGGIQYF. The CDR3 DNA reads as TGTGCCAGCTGTCAACGGGGGGGCATTCAGTACTTC.

In its sample, this clone was seen once. V usage is TRBV30 and J usage is TRBJ1-3, with a possible D match to TRBD1 (5 bases). The length of the CDR3 is 12 residues. Germline CDR1 reads GTSNPN; CDR2 reads SVGIG (reference sequence). Trimming took 7 bases from V and 3 from J, leaving 10 bases between them. This CDR3 reads CASTVSGNTIYF. In DNA form, the CDR3 reads TGTGCCTCGACAGTGAGTGGAAACACCATATATTTT.

CDR3 sequence (DNA): TGTGCCTGGGGGACATCGCGGGTTGAGCAGTTCTTC. Translation gives CAWGTSRVEQFF. The rearrangement joins TRBV30 to TRBJ2-1; maybe TRBD1 (6 bases). Germline V gene data show CDR1 as GTSNPN and CDR2 as SVGIG (reference sequence). Trimming removed 5 bases from V and 9 bases from J, with 14 bases in between. The CDR3 runs 12 residues.

J is TRBJ1-1 and V is TRBV18, with 8 positions matching TRBD1. The CDR3 has 16 residues. Germline lookup yields CDR1 KGHSH and CDR2 LQKENI. J lost 3 bases, V lost 6 bases, and 12 bases had no gene match. CDR3 loop: CASSRQTGVMYTEAFF. In DNA, the CDR3 is TGTGCCAGCTCGCGACAGACAGGGGTTATGTACACTGAAGCTTTCTTT.

The chain uses TRBV3-1 (or the pseudogene TRBV3-2) and TRBJ2-6; TRBD1 might be the D (6 bases). This CDR3 is 12 amino acids long. The V gene lost 6 bases and the J gene lost 13 bases, with 13 bases spanning the gap. The germline gives CDR1 LGHDT, CDR2 YNNKEL (reference sequence). As DNA, the CDR3 is TGTGCCAGCAGTCAACAGACAGGAGTCCTGACTTTC. Protein product: CASSQQTGVLTF.

This chain links TRBV27 with TRBJ1-2, with TRBD1 matching 9 bases. Per germline, CDR1 MNHEY and CDR2 SMNVEV (reference sequence). V lost 4 bases to trimming and J lost 10 bases; unmatched junction nucleotides: 7. This CDR3 region has 13 residues. The CDR3, as DNA: TGTGCCAGCAGTTCACAGGGGGCGAGGGACTACACCTTC. It codes for CASSSQGARDYTF.

The rearrangement joins TRBV6-6 to TRBJ2-7, with TRBD1 identical over 8 bases. The V and J ends lost 6 bases and 6 bases, in that order; junction bases with no gene match: 7. Per the germline V gene, CDR1 is MNHNY and CDR2 is SVGAGI (reference sequence). The CDR3 extends over 13 amino acids. The CDR3 sequence: CASSPPTGVEQYF. Written as DNA, the CDR3 is TGTGCCAGCAGCCCCCCGACAGGGGTCGAGCAGTACTTC.

V usage is TRBV30 and J usage is TRBJ2-7, with D unclear. Germline loops: CDR1 GTSNPN, CDR2 SVGIG (reference sequence). This CDR3 has 14 amino acids. Trimming shortened V by 7 bases and J by 5 bases, and 21 bases separated the two germline ends. In nucleotides, the CDR3 is TGTGCCTCATCCCCCCCCCGAGTCTCGGACGAGCAGTACTTC. Translating gives CASSPPRVSDEQYF.

This sequence joins TRBV5-1 and TRBJ2-5; perhaps TRBD2 as D (6 bases). The CDR3 runs to 14 residues. Trimming left V 4 bases short and J 5 bases short, with 15 bases between. The germline V gene has CDR1 SGHRS and CDR2 YFSETQ. For the CDR3, the DNA is TGCGCCAGCAGCGCAACCAGAGGAGGGGAGACCCAGTACTTC. It encodes CASSATRGGETQYF.

This sequence joins TRBV28 and TRBJ1-4, with D perhaps matching TRBD1 (6 bases). V dropped 5 bases and J dropped 4 bases, with 14 bases sitting between them. The CDR3 runs to 15 residues. Looked up from germline, CDR1 is MDHEN and CDR2 is SYDVKM. CDR3 loop: CASSTPDRINEKLFF. The CDR3 DNA sequence: TGTGCCAGCAGTACCCCGGACAGAATTAATGAAAAACTGTTTTTT.

This rearrangement joins TRBV30 to TRBJ1-5, with 9 nucleotides matching TRBD1. This CDR3 is 16 amino acids long. V lost 3 bases and J lost 4; bases outside the gene matches: 10. CDR1 is GTSNPN and CDR2 is SVGIG in the germline V gene (reference sequence). The CDR3 DNA follows: TGTGCCTGGAGCGTAACAGGGGACAGGGAAAATCAGCCCCAGCATTTT. Translation: CAWSVTGDRENQPQHF.

This clone occurred once. The chain employs TRBV19 and TRBJ1-2; D is uncertain. CDR1 and CDR2 from the germline V gene are LNHDA and SQIVND (reference sequence). The V end was cut by 3 bases, the J end by 4 bases, with 9 bases between. This CDR3 is 13 amino acids long. The CDR3 bases are TGTGCCAGTAGTATTTTAACCAGCTATGGCTACACCTTC. Residues: CASSILTSYGYTF.

The gene calls are TRBV11-2 and TRBJ2-7; 7 bases agree with TRBD1. The J segment lost 5 bases and the V segment lost 3 bases, leaving 1 base of the junction unmatched. The CDR3 extends over 12 amino acids. Germline CDR1 SGHAT, CDR2 FQNNGV. The DNA of the CDR3 is TGTGCCAGCAGCTTCGGACAGGACGAGCAGTACTTC. Protein: CASSFGQDEQYF.

The chain uses TRBV19 and TRBJ2-7, with D possibly TRBD1 on 5 matching bases. Germline CDR1 and CDR2: LNHDA and SQIVND (reference sequence). The CDR3 is made up of 12 amino acids. The V end lost 6 bases, the J end lost 5 bases, and 11 bases lay between the germline ends. DNA of the CDR3: TGTGCCAGTAGCCAGGGATGGCACGAGCAGTACTTC. Translating it yields CASSQGWHEQYF.

V is TRBV6-6 and J is TRBJ2-3; the match to TRBD2 covers 8 bases. The germline gives CDR1 MNHNY, CDR2 SVGAGI (reference sequence). J gave up 3 bases and V 7 bases, and 9 bases lay outside the gene matches. This CDR3 is built from 15 residues. This CDR3 is CASTPNGRGTDTQYF. CDR3 in DNA: TGTGCCAGCACTCCTAACGGGAGGGGGACAGATACGCAGTATTTT.

This rearrangement joins TRBV3-1 (or the pseudogene TRBV3-2) to TRBJ2-4; weak D call: TRBD2 (5 bases). Trimming cost V 1 base and J 6 bases, with 10 bases left between them. The CDR3 extends over 14 amino acids. Germline V gene sequence: CDR1 LGHDT, CDR2 YNNKEL (reference sequence). The DNA of the CDR3 is TGTGCCAGCAGCCAAGGGGCCAGCGGAAACATTCAGTACTTC. It yields the protein CASSQGASGNIQYF.

V is TRBV19 and J is TRBJ2-5, with 11 bases lining up with TRBD2. This CDR3 comprises 18 residues. V was pared by 5 bases and J by 4 bases, with 15 bases of the junction left unmatched. Germline lookup yields CDR1 LNHDA and CDR2 SQIVND (reference sequence). The CDR3 DNA sequence: TGTGCCAGTAGTTCGAAACTAGCGGGAGTTTTACGACGAGAGACCCAGTACTTC. Amino acids: CASSSKLAGVLRRETQYF.

This clone was seen only a few times. The chain employs TRBV28 and TRBJ2-2; D is unresolved. CDR3 length equals 15 residues. Germline V lookup: CDR1 MDHEN, CDR2 SYDVKM. V lost 1 base, J lost 4 bases, and 10 bases lay in between. CDR3 nucleotides: TGTGCCAGCAGTTTATACAATCCGGGCACCGGGGAGCTGTTTTTT. This gives the protein CASSLYNPGTGELFF.

This sequence joins TRBV10-3 and TRBJ2-1; possible D gene TRBD2, 5 bases. The germline CDR1 and CDR2 sequences are ENHRY and SYGVKD. With 8 bases removed from V and 9 bases from J, the gap between germline ends came to 14 bases. CDR3 length equals 12 residues. In nucleotides, the CDR3 is TGTGCCATCGGTAGCGAGGTCGGTGAGCAGTTCTTC. It translates to CAIGSEVGEQFF.

This chain links TRBV18 with TRBJ2-1, with D possibly being TRBD2 (6 bases). Germline assignment: CDR1 KGHSH and CDR2 LQKENI. The CDR3 sequence is 16 residues long. The V end lost 3 bases, the J end lost 0 bases, and 12 bases lay between the germline ends. CDR3 amino acids: CASSPLPGSSYNEQFF. For the CDR3, the DNA is TGTGCCAGCTCACCTCTGCCCGGGAGCTCCTACAATGAGCAGTTCTTC.

The V gene is TRBV3-1 (or the pseudogene TRBV3-2), the J gene TRBJ1-6, with D maybe TRBD1 (6 bases). In germline, CDR1 is LGHDT, CDR2 YNNKEL (reference sequence). Trimming pared 5 bases from V and 9 bases from J, leaving 11 bases between. The length of the CDR3 is 13 residues. CDR3 bases: TGTGCCAGCAGCTTGACAGGTAGTTCACCCCTCCACTTT. This translates into CASSLTGSSPLHF.